Following are 3 T cell receptor beta chains from one sample sequenced in a study of human T cells and chemical hapten exposure. MiXCR was run by TCRdb on the RACE reads, yielding one entry per CDR3 protein. The sample includes around 110,000 distinct CDR3 sequences, around 10% of them seen just once. Time point denoted: pre-sensitization, week 0. The treatment denotes: therapeutic diphenylcyclopropenone sensitization with weekly scalp DPC. The source was whole blood, collected in connection with sensitization to the hapten diphenylcyclopropenone (DPC). These receptors were collected from a woman aged 50 to 65 with alopecia areata. Some clones in this sample may be carry-over from other donors' samples.

This clonotype has more than one count but fewer than ten. The V and J genes are TRBV5-1 and TRBJ2-7; D possibly matches TRBD1 or TRBD2 (5 bases each). V was trimmed by 4 bases and J by 2 bases, leaving 13 bases between them. Germline V gene lookup returns CDR1 SGHRS and CDR2 YFSETQ. The CDR3 has 14 residues. CDR3 DNA: TGCGCCAGCAGCCCACGGGACGGTACCTACGAGCAGTACTTC. Protein: CASSPRDGTYEQYF.

This clonotype has at least ten counts. V gene TRBV6-6 combines with J gene TRBJ2-3; possibly TRBD1 for D (7 bases). This CDR3 region has 15 residues. V was trimmed by 6 bases and J by 0 bases, leaving 13 bases between them. From germline, CDR1 is MNHNY and CDR2 SVGAGI (reference sequence). The CDR3 reads CASRPPGGSTDTQYF. CDR3 coding DNA: TGTGCCAGCAGACCCCCAGGGGGGAGCACAGATACGCAGTATTTT.

This clonotype was counted ten times or more. The chain carries TRBV28 and TRBJ1-1; D is undetermined. Per germline, CDR1 MDHEN and CDR2 SYDVKM. The CDR3 spans 14 residues. V gave up 7 bases and J gave up 6 bases, with 18 bases separating them. CDR3 DNA: TGTGCCAGCATTCTTGGAGACGGAAGGGCTGAAGCTTTCTTT. Protein product: CASILGDGRAEAFF.